This entry lists 10 T cell receptor beta chains sequenced from one sample in a study of T cell responses to AZD1222 COVID-19 vaccine. Profiling relied on immunoSEQ multiplex PCR, and the TCRdb table lists in-frame clones only, not all of them. The table lists some 150,000 clones, 70% to 90% of them singletons. Sequences were derived from peripheral blood, sampled on day 0 of AZD1222 vaccination. The receptors stem from an adult in good health.

The V and J genes are TRBV3-1 (or the pseudogene TRBV3-2) and TRBJ1-2; D unclear. This CDR3 spans 12 amino acids. Trimming stripped 2 bases from V and 5 bases from J, with 6 bases between. Germline lookup yields CDR1 LGHDT and CDR2 YNNKEL (reference sequence). As DNA, the CDR3 is TGTGCCAGCAGCCAACAGAAATATGGCTACACCTTC. Protein: CASSQQKYGYTF.

This clone was seen a few times. V usage is TRBV2 and J usage is TRBJ1-2; no clear D. The CDR3 is 13 residues long. V lost 0 bases and J lost 5, with 7 bases in between. From germline, CDR1 is SNHLY and CDR2 FYNNEI. CDR3 loop: CASSEALRYGYTF. CDR3 DNA sequence: TGTGCCAGCAGTGAAGCGCTTCGGTATGGCTACACCTTC.

In its sample, this clone was seen a few times. The V and J genes are TRBV25-1 and TRBJ1-3; no reliable D call. The V end was cut by 4 bases, the J end by 0 bases, with 4 bases between. CDR3 length: 13 amino acids. Per germline, CDR1 MGHDK and CDR2 SYGVNS. CDR3 coding DNA: TGTGCCAGCAGTGTCAGCTCTGGAAACACCATATATTTT. Translated, it gives CASSVSSGNTIYF.

The genes are TRBV7-2 and TRBJ2-5; D remains unclear. Germline V CDR1 and CDR2: SGHTA, FQGNSA. Trimming took off 5 bases at V and 5 bases at J, with 12 bases between the two ends. The CDR3 has 13 amino acids. The CDR3 reads CASSPPSVETQYF. The CDR3 region has the DNA TGTGCCAGCAGCCCCCCCTCAGTGGAGACCCAGTACTTC.

The chain links TRBV7-9 to TRBJ2-5; 7 nucleotides align to TRBD1. The CDR3 is 16 amino acids. V shed 6 bases, J shed 1 base, and the junction held 11 bases outside the gene matches. Germline loops: CDR1 SEHNR, CDR2 FQNEAQ (reference sequence). CDR3 nucleotide sequence: TGTGCCAGCAGTTCTCTAATCAGGGGGATCCAAGAGACCCAGTACTTC. Its protein product is CASSSLIRGIQETQYF.

This chain uses TRBV4-3 with TRBJ2-7; 11 bases are shared with TRBD2. Trimming cost V 3 bases and J 2 bases; bases outside gene matches: 3. The CDR3 loop spans 15 amino acids. Germline lookup yields CDR1 LGHNA and CDR2 YSLEER. The CDR3 sequence: CASSQSSGRAYEQYF. The DNA of the CDR3 is TGCGCCAGCAGCCAGAGTAGCGGGAGGGCCTACGAGCAGTACTTC.

This chain's CDR3 is CASSLYGAGTGVTEAFF. Here the CDR3 DNA reads TGTGCCAGCAGTCTCTACGGGGCCGGAACAGGGGTAACTGAAGCTTTCTTT. The V gene is TRBV6-6, the J gene TRBJ1-1; 7 bases line up with TRBD1. Germline V gene data show CDR1 as MNHNY and CDR2 as SVGAGI (reference sequence). With 5 bases clipped from V and 5 bases from J, the junction kept 17 bases outside the gene matches. CDR3 length: 17 residues.

V usage is TRBV24-1 and J usage is TRBJ2-3; D possibly corresponds to TRBD2 (6 bases). Germline CDR1 reads KGHDR; CDR2 reads SFDVKD. V dropped 7 bases and J dropped 5 bases, with 21 bases sitting between them. CDR3 length: 16 amino acids. The CDR3 DNA reads as TGTGCCACCAGGAAATTCTCAGGGACTTTTATAGATACGCAGTATTTT. This translates into CATRKFSGTFIDTQYF.

This rearrangement joins TRBV4-2 to TRBJ1-6; D uncertain. The germline V gene has CDR1 LGHNA and CDR2 YNFKEQ. The CDR3 sequence is 16 residues long. V lost 0 bases to trimming and J lost 2 bases, with 8 bases between them. DNA of the CDR3: TGTGCCAGCAGCCAAGAATCCGAGACCTATAATTCACCCCTCCACTTT. Protein sequence: CASSQESETYNSPLHF.

This chain connects TRBV5-6 to TRBJ1-1; D is uncertain. Germline loops: CDR1 SGHDT, CDR2 YYEEEE. The V end lost 4 bases, the J end lost 4 bases, and 14 bases lay between the germline ends. This CDR3 has 14 residues. The CDR3 DNA is TGTGCCAGCAGCAGAAGAGGCAGTAGCACTGAAGCTTTCTTT. Translation gives CASSRRGSSTEAFF. The whole variable domain, remainder taken from reference TRBV5-6 and TRBJ1-1, is DAGVTQSPTHLIKTRGQQVTLRCSPKSGHDTVSWYQQALGQGPQFIFQYYEEEERQRGNFPDRFSGHQFPNYSSELNVNALLLGDSALYLCASSRRGSSTEAFFGQGTRLTVV.